The entry below describes one T cell receptor (beta chain). The entry originates in a study of T cell responses to AZD1222 COVID-19 vaccine. The CDR3 has 14 residues. Trimming took 1 base from V and 6 from J, leaving 12 bases between them. The germline CDR1 and CDR2 sequences are SGHTA and FQGNSA. Sequencing was performed with immunoSEQ multiplex PCR; in TCRdb, only in-frame clones are kept and a portion is missing. The sample consists of approximately 180,000 clones, 75% to 90% of them appearing once. The sample in question was peripheral blood, obtained 28 days after the second dose of the MenACWY control vaccine. This TCR was sampled from an adult who received the MenACWY meningococcal vaccine as a control. The chain links TRBV7-2 to TRBJ1-2; D gene uncertain. CDR3 amino acids: CASSLGTVPDGYTF. The CDR3 DNA reads as TGTGCCAGCAGCTTAGGAACAGTACCTGATGGCTACACCTTC.